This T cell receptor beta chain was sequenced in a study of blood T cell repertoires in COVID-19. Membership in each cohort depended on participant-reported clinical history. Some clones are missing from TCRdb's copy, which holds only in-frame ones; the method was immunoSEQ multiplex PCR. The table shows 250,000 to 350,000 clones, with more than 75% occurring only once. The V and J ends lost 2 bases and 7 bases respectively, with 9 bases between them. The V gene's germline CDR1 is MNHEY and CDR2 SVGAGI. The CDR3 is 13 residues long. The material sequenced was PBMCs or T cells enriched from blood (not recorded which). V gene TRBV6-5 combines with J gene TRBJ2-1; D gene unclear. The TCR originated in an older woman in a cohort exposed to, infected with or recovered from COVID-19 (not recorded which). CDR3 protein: CASSYGQSNEQFF. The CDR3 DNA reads TGTGCCAGCAGTTACGGGCAATCTAATGAGCAGTTCTTC.